This is a list of T cell receptor beta chains from one sample in a study of CD8 T cells in ankylosing spondylitis. TCRdb processed the 5' RACE reads anew with MiXCR; each CDR3 protein has one entry. This sample has about 260,000 distinct CDR3 sequences, with more than 20% found just once. What was sequenced was blood, either unsorted or a sorted T cell fraction (not recorded which). The source is a male donor with ankylosing spondylitis or in good health (not recorded which). The CDR3 runs from the conserved cysteine through the conserved F or W. The order of the fields is D gene, V gene, clone size, J gene, CDR3 protein, CDR3 DNA. The D gene is left open where the match is weak. Size is stated for part of the rows, as once, few or many counts, or as a class when the clone is expanded.

>NA|TRBV20-1|NA|TRBJ2-2
CSARDSTRELFF
TGCAGTGCTAGAGATTCGACCAGGGAGCTGTTTTTT
>NA|TRBV6-1|few|TRBJ2-7
CASRPGHGSYEQYF
TGTGCCAGCAGACCTGGACATGGCTCCTACGAGCAGTACTTC
>NA|TRBV6-5|many|TRBJ1-1
CASSYGTEAFF
TGTGCCAGCAGTTACGGGACTGAAGCTTTCTTT
>NA|TRBV2|few|TRBJ1-3
CASSGDGGFGNTIYF
TGTGCCAGCAGTGGGGACGGGGGCTTTGGAAACACCATATATTTT
>TRBD1|TRBV5-1|NA|TRBJ2-5
CASSSPGQAKETQYF
TGCGCCAGCAGCTCCCCGGGACAGGCTAAAGAGACCCAGTACTTC
>NA|TRBV7-8|many|TRBJ1-1
CAHSRVNTEAFF
TGTGCCCACTCGAGGGTGAACACTGAAGCTTTCTTT
>NA|TRBV6-5|NA|TRBJ1-1
CASSYQGFPEAFF
TGTGCCAGCAGTTACCAAGGGTTCCCTGAAGCTTTCTTT
>NA|TRBV7-3|many|TRBJ2-5
CASSQGSQETQYF
TGTGCCAGCAGCCAGGGGAGCCAAGAGACCCAGTACTTC
>TRBD1|TRBV10-3|many|TRBJ1-1
CAISSTGGKTEAFF
TGTGCCATCAGTTCTACAGGGGGGAAAACTGAAGCTTTCTTT
>NA|TRBV20-1|once|TRBJ2-1
CSASRPGRSYNEQFF
TGCAGTGCTAGTCGGCCGGGTCGCTCCTACAATGAGCAGTTCTTC
>NA|TRBV12-3/TRBV12-4|few|TRBJ2-2
CASSFTGSTGELFF
TGTGCCAGCAGTTTCACGGGGAGCACCGGGGAGCTGTTTTTT
>TRBD1|TRBV29-1|many|TRBJ2-5
CSAPGQDQETQYF
TGCAGCGCCCCAGGACAGGACCAAGAGACCCAGTACTTC
>TRBD1|TRBV27|many|TRBJ2-5
CASSWDRSQETQYF
TGTGCCAGCAGTTGGGACAGATCCCAAGAGACCCAGTACTTC
>NA|TRBV28|few|TRBJ1-5
CASRDYTRDLQPQHF
TGTGCCAGCAGGGACTATACCAGGGATCTTCAGCCCCAGCATTTT
>TRBD1|TRBV20-1|NA|TRBJ2-7
CSADNRGRSYEQYF
TGCAGTGCCGATAACAGGGGGCGATCCTACGAGCAGTACTTC
>TRBD2|TRBV20-1|few|TRBJ2-7
CSAGLKAGGAYEQYF
TGCAGTGCTGGACTAAAAGCGGGGGGAGCCTACGAGCAGTACTTC
>NA|TRBV12-3/TRBV12-4|many|TRBJ2-1
CASSFRGSSYNEQFF
TGTGCCAGCAGTTTCAGAGGTAGCTCCTACAATGAGCAGTTCTTC
>TRBD2|TRBV6-1|NA|TRBJ2-1
CASAPLTSGGRQGEQFF
TGTGCCAGCGCCCCTTTGACTAGCGGGGGCCGGCAGGGTGAGCAGTTCTTC
>NA|TRBV20-1|many|TRBJ2-1
CSARDGLIYNEQFF
TGCAGTGCTAGAGATGGGCTCATATACAATGAGCAGTTCTTC
>NA|TRBV20-1|NA|TRBJ2-2
CSAPWQGEDTGELFF
TGCAGTGCCCCTTGGCAGGGTGAGGACACCGGGGAGCTGTTTTTT
>NA|TRBV10-2|NA|TRBJ2-7
CASSDREQYF
TGCGCCAGCAGTGATCGAGAGCAGTACTTC
>NA|TRBV29-1|many|TRBJ2-3
CSVLQGATDTQYF
TGCAGCGTTTTACAGGGAGCCACAGATACGCAGTATTTT
>NA|TRBV12-3/TRBV12-4|NA|TRBJ1-6
CASSPLEGSPLHF
TGTGCCAGCAGCCCCCTCGAAGGGTCACCCCTCCACTTT
>TRBD1|TRBV29-1|NA|TRBJ2-3
CSASTGAGADTQYF
TGCAGCGCATCAACAGGGGCCGGCGCAGATACGCAGTATTTT
>NA|TRBV5-1|NA|TRBJ2-5
CASTEQETQNF
TGCGCCAGCACGGAACAAGAGACCCAGAACTTC
>NA|TRBV10-3|few|TRBJ1-2
CAISESWFGGTYGYTF
TGTGCCATCAGTGAGTCGTGGTTTGGCGGGACCTATGGCTACACCTTC
>TRBD1|TRBV12-3/TRBV12-4|NA|TRBJ2-3
CASSSRGPSTDTQYF
TGTGCCAGCAGTTCAAGGGGGCCCAGCACAGATACGCAGTATTTT
>NA|TRBV20-1|few|TRBJ2-1
CSFLQGGVANEQFF
TGCAGTTTCCTCCAAGGGGGGGTGGCCAATGAGCAGTTCTTC
>NA|TRBV6-5|many|TRBJ2-7
CASSRKDHEQYF
TGTGCCAGCAGCCGTAAGGACCACGAGCAGTACTTC
>TRBD2|TRBV20-1|few|TRBJ2-1
CSASGDFRTSGYNEQFF
TGCAGTGCTAGCGGGGATTTCAGGACTAGCGGGTACAATGAGCAGTTCTTC
>TRBD1|TRBV28|NA|TRBJ1-2
CASSPGQAGIYGYTF
TGTGCCAGCAGTCCCGGACAGGCCGGTATCTATGGCTACACCTTC
>TRBD1|TRBV12-3/TRBV12-4|many|TRBJ1-2
CASSKTGGKDGYTF
TGTGCCAGCAGCAAGACAGGGGGCAAAGATGGCTACACCTTC
>NA|TRBV21-1|many|TRBJ2-7
CASSTRDKTYEQYF
TGTGCCAGCAGCACCCGGGACAAAACCTACGAGCAGTACTTC
>TRBD2|TRBV20-1|few|TRBJ2-7
CSALAGLTYEQYF
TGCAGTGCTCTAGCGGGACTAACCTACGAGCAGTACTTC
>NA|TRBV10-3|few|TRBJ2-5
CAISSDRENKETQYF
TGTGCCATCAGTTCTGACCGGGAAAACAAAGAGACCCAGTACTTC
>NA|TRBV11-2|few|TRBJ2-1
CASSSQFGAKFF
TGTGCCAGCAGCTCCCAATTCGGGGCAAAGTTCTTC
>NA|TRBV20-1|many|TRBJ2-3
CSARDQLTQYF
TGCAGTGCTAGAGATCAGCTAACGCAGTATTTT